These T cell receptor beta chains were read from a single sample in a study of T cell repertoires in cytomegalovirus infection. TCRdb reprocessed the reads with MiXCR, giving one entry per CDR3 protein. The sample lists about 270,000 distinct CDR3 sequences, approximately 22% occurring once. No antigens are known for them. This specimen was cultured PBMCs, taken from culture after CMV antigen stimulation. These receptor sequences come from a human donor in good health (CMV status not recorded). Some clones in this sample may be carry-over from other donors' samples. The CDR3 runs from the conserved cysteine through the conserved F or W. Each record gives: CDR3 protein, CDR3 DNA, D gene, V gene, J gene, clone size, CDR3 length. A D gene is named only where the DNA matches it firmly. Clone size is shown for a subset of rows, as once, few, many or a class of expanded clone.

CAISPGTSGSPDTQYF	TGTGCCATCAGCCCCGGGACTAGCGGGAGCCCAGATACGCAGTATTTT	TRBD2	TRBV10-3	TRBJ2-3	few	16
CASSWSNNQPQHF	TGTGCCAGCAGTTGGTCCAACAATCAGCCCCAGCATTTT	.	TRBV28	TRBJ1-5	few	13
CASSLASEYNSPLHF	TGTGCCAGCAGCTTAGCGTCAGAATATAATTCACCCCTCCACTTT	.	TRBV7-9	TRBJ1-6	few	15
CASSISPGQYSGANVLTF	TGTGCCAGTAGTATCTCCCCAGGACAGTACTCTGGGGCCAACGTCCTGACTTTC	.	TRBV19	TRBJ2-6	few	18
CASSPRGLTYNEQFF	TGTGCCAGCAGTCCGAGGGGGTTGACCTACAATGAGCAGTTCTTC	.	TRBV12-3/TRBV12-4	TRBJ2-1	.	15
CASSQGPASDLSYNEQFF	TGTGCCAGCAGCCAAGGCCCCGCTAGCGACTTATCCTACAATGAGCAGTTCTTC	.	TRBV4-2	TRBJ2-1	few	18
CASSLGSRDTDTQYF	TGTGCCAGCAGCTTAGGGTCTAGAGACACAGATACGCAGTATTTT	.	TRBV7-2	TRBJ2-3	many	15
CASSLSSYNSPLHF	TGTGCCAGCAGCTTAAGCAGTTATAATTCACCCCTCCACTTT	.	TRBV7-2	TRBJ1-6	many	14
CASTPPSGSYNEQFF	TGTGCCAGCACCCCGCCCTCAGGGTCCTACAATGAGCAGTTCTTC	.	TRBV5-4	TRBJ2-1	.	15
CASGASAYNEQFF	TGTGCCAGCGGAGCTTCGGCCTACAATGAGCAGTTCTTC	.	TRBV12-3/TRBV12-4	TRBJ2-1	few	13
CASSLTGINGELFF	TGCGCCAGCAGCCTGACAGGGATTAACGGGGAGCTGTTTTTT	TRBD1	TRBV5-1	TRBJ2-2	.	14
CASSSRDRGWRAFF	TGTGCCAGCAGCTCCCGGGACAGGGGATGGAGAGCTTTCTTT	TRBD1	TRBV13	TRBJ1-1	.	14
CASSLLRTARNTEAFF	TGTGCCAGCAGCCTATTGAGGACGGCGAGGAACACTGAAGCTTTCTTT	.	TRBV11-2	TRBJ1-1	.	16
CAILGQSGELFF	TGTGCCATCCTGGGACAATCAGGGGAGCTGTTTTTT	.	TRBV10-3	TRBJ2-2	.	12
CASSLVRTGGDGYTF	TGTGCCAGCAGCTTAGTACGGACAGGGGGTGATGGCTACACCTTC	TRBD1	TRBV7-8	TRBJ1-2	many	15
CASSYGQNQPQHF	TGTGCCAGCAGTTATGGCCAGAATCAGCCCCAGCATTTT	.	TRBV6-2/TRBV6-3	TRBJ1-5	.	13
CASSSWVPYYEQYF	TGTGCCAGCAGTTCTTGGGTTCCCTACTACGAGCAGTACTTC	.	TRBV5-4	TRBJ2-7	.	14
CASSYKSSSYEQYF	TGTGCCAGCAGTTATAAGTCTAGCTCCTACGAGCAGTACTTC	.	TRBV27	TRBJ2-7	.	14
CASSPGQGFDEQFF	TGCGCCAGCAGCCCGGGACAGGGTTTCGATGAGCAGTTCTTC	TRBD1	TRBV5-1	TRBJ2-1	many	14
CASNPGQGNTIYF	TGTGCCAGTAATCCGGGACAAGGAAACACCATATATTTT	.	TRBV19	TRBJ1-3	few	13
CASSQDRLAGKNTQYF	TGCGCCAGCAGCCAAGATCGGCTAGCGGGTAAAAATACGCAGTATTTT	TRBD2	TRBV4-3	TRBJ2-3	few	16
CASTGAGVNQPQHF	TGTGCCAGTACCGGGGCTGGAGTCAATCAGCCCCAGCATTTT	.	TRBV19	TRBJ1-5	few	14
CASSGDLGGSGYTF	TGTGCCAGCTCAGGAGATTTAGGGGGCTCTGGCTACACCTTC	TRBD1	TRBV18	TRBJ1-2	.	14
CSVPGVAGGPELGMHF	TGCAGCGTCCCCGGGGTAGCGGGAGGGCCGGAACTTGGGATGCACTTC	TRBD2	TRBV29-1	TRBJ2-1	few	16
CASGWTDTQYF	TGTGCCAGTGGGTGGACAGATACGCAGTATTTT	.	TRBV11-2	TRBJ2-3	.	11
CSPRLWDGEAFF	TGCAGCCCCCGACTTTGGGACGGTGAAGCTTTCTTT	.	TRBV29-1	TRBJ1-1	.	12
CASSLQRGDEQFF	TGTGCCAGCAGCTTACAGCGGGGGGATGAACAGTTCTTC	TRBD2	TRBV7-2	TRBJ2-1	many	13
CASSWGSRATSGANVLTF	TGTGCCAGCAGTTGGGGCTCCAGGGCAACCTCTGGGGCCAACGTCCTGACTTTC	.	TRBV12-3/TRBV12-4	TRBJ2-6	.	18
CASSYSGSGIAFF	TGTGCCAGCAGTTACTCGGGTAGCGGGATCGCTTTCTTC	TRBD2	TRBV6-5	TRBJ2-1	.	13
CASSRGSGDTGELFF	TGTGCCAGCAGCCGGGGTAGCGGGGACACCGGGGAGCTGTTTTTT	TRBD2	TRBV27	TRBJ2-2	.	15
CASSLGGSNEQFF	TGTGCCAGCAGCTTAGGCGGATCCAATGAGCAGTTCTTC	.	TRBV7-3	TRBJ2-1	many	13
CASRRQGEVEAFF	TGTGCCAGCAGACGACAGGGTGAGGTTGAAGCTTTCTTT	TRBD1	TRBV6-2/TRBV6-3	TRBJ1-1	.	13
CASSQERGRSETQYF	TGTGCCAGCAGCCAAGAGAGGGGGCGCTCGGAGACCCAGTACTTC	TRBD1	TRBV14	TRBJ2-5	.	15
CASSLDGRAADTQYF	TGCGCCAGCAGCTTGGACGGGAGGGCGGCAGATACGCAGTATTTT	TRBD2	TRBV5-1	TRBJ2-3	.	15
CASSPTGSSNQPQHF	TGTGCCAGCAGCCCGACAGGCTCTAGCAATCAGCCCCAGCATTTT	.	TRBV7-2	TRBJ1-5	many	15
CASSPPTVFSGNTIYF	TGTGCCAGCAGTCCCCCGACGGTTTTTTCTGGAAACACCATATATTTT	.	TRBV12-3/TRBV12-4	TRBJ1-3	.	16
CASANLPQETQYF	TGTGCCAGCGCCAATTTACCCCAAGAGACCCAGTACTTC	.	TRBV25-1	TRBJ2-5	few	13
CASSSSGRGLTDTQYF	TGTGCCAGCAGCTCTAGCGGGAGGGGGCTCACAGATACGCAGTATTTT	TRBD2	TRBV7-8	TRBJ2-3	many	16
CASSSEDWNTEAFF	TGTGCCAGCAGCTCTGAGGACTGGAACACTGAAGCTTTCTTT	.	TRBV7-9	TRBJ1-1	many	14
CATSRGRDTPYEQYF	TGTGCCACCAGCAGAGGCCGGGACACCCCCTACGAGCAGTACTTC	.	TRBV15	TRBJ2-7	.	15
CASSIGQSRSGNTIYF	TGTGCCAGTAGTATAGGGCAGAGCCGCTCTGGAAACACCATATATTTT	.	TRBV19	TRBJ1-3	many	16
CASSYVAYNEQFF	TGTGCCAGCAGTTACGTAGCTTACAATGAGCAGTTCTTC	.	TRBV6-2/TRBV6-3	TRBJ2-1	few	13
CASSPLGRFAYNEQFF	TGTGCCAGCAGCCCCCTGGGCAGGTTCGCCTACAATGAGCAGTTCTTC	.	TRBV7-2	TRBJ2-1	many	16
CASSSQPGLSEQFF	TGTGCCAGCAGCTCGCAACCGGGACTTTCAGAGCAGTTCTTC	.	TRBV7-3	TRBJ2-1	.	14
CASSLVSVNYYNEQFF	TGTGCCAGCAGCTTAGTTTCCGTTAATTACTACAATGAGCAGTTCTTC	.	TRBV7-4	TRBJ2-1	.	16
CASSSFSEEPNYGYTF	TGTGCCAGCAGCTCCTTCAGCGAGGAGCCCAACTATGGCTACACCTTC	.	TRBV7-9	TRBJ1-2	few	16
CASSQEGRPYNEQFF	TGCGCCAGCAGCCAAGAGGGGCGGCCGTACAATGAGCAGTTCTTC	.	TRBV4-3	TRBJ2-1	.	15
CASTTYYEQYF	TGTGCCAGCACCACATACTACGAGCAGTACTTC	.	TRBV6-2/TRBV6-3	TRBJ2-7	.	11
CASSRSAGDRFGAGYTF	TGTGCCAGCAGCCGATCCGCGGGGGACCGGTTCGGTGCTGGCTACACCTTC	.	TRBV7-9	TRBJ1-2	few	17